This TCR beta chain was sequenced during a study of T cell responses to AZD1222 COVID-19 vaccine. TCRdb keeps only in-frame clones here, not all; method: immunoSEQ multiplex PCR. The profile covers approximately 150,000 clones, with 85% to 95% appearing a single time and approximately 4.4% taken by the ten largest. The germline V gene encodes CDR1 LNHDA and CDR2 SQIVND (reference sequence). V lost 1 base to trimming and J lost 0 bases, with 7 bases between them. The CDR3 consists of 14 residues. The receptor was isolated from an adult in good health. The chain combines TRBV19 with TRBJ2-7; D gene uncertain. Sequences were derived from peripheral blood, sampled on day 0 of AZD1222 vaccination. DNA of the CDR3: TGTGCCAGTAGTATAGGGGCGGACTCCTACGAGCAGTACTTC. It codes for CASSIGADSYEQYF.